The 15 T cell receptor beta chains reported below all come from one sample, sequenced in a study of T cells after yellow fever vaccination. TCRdb processed the 5' RACE reads anew with MiXCR; each CDR3 protein has one entry. Of 350,000 or so distinct CDR3 sequences listed, roughly 8.4% were seen once; the top ten hold 15% to 20%. Sequencing used PBMCs, obtained more than 40 days after the first yellow fever vaccination. These receptors came from a man between 18 and 29 years old who received the YFV17D yellow fever vaccine.

CDR3 region: CAIREGPNTGELFF. The CDR3 nucleotides read TGTGCCATCAGAGAGGGGCCGAACACCGGGGAGCTGTTTTTT. The V gene is TRBV10-3, the J gene TRBJ2-2; D assignment may be TRBD1 or TRBD2 (5 bases each). Trimming cost V 6 bases and J 0 bases, with 8 bases left between them. This CDR3 spans 14 amino acids. Germline CDR1 is ENHRY and CDR2 is SYGVKD.

A few counts support this clonotype. The rearrangement joins TRBV6-1 to TRBJ1-1; TRBD1 agrees at 7 bases. Losses at the gene ends were 11 bases for V and 0 bases for J; bases not matched to a gene: 6. CDR3 length: 13 residues. In germline, CDR1 is MNHNS, CDR2 SASEGT. The CDR3 here is CAVPGQMNTEAFF. For the CDR3, the DNA is TGTGCCGTCCCGGGACAGATGAACACTGAAGCTTTCTTT.

The chain recombines TRBV5-6 with TRBJ1-5, with D perhaps matching TRBD1 (6 bases). Germline CDR1 is SGHDT and CDR2 is YYEEEE. The CDR3 runs 15 residues. The V gene lost 4 bases and the J gene lost 9 bases, with 20 bases spanning the gap. DNA of the CDR3: TGTGCCAGCAGCCTGCGTATGACAGGCCCCCGGCCCCAGCATTTT. Translated: CASSLRMTGPRPQHF.

Written as DNA, the CDR3 is TGCGCCAGCAGCGCTCGGGCAGATACGCAGTATTTT. Protein sequence: CASSARADTQYF. The chain couples TRBV5-1 to TRBJ2-3; D uncertain. CDR3 length: 12 residues. V lost 4 bases to trimming and J lost 4 bases, with 7 bases between them. Germline V CDR1 and CDR2: SGHRS, YFSETQ.

This clonotype was picked up a small number of times. This chain links TRBV20-1 with TRBJ1-1; TRBD1 is a possible D gene (5 bases). Trimming removed 3 bases from V and 6 bases from J, with 20 bases in between. The CDR3 has 15 amino acids. The germline V gene encodes CDR1 DFQATT and CDR2 SNEGSKA (reference sequence). CDR3 bases: TGCAGTGCTAGCCGACTCCCCGCAACGGGGGCTGAAGCTTTCTTT. Translation: CSASRLPATGAEAFF.

The rearrangement links TRBV6-1 to TRBJ2-5; D gene ambiguous. V gave up 11 bases and J gave up 2 bases, with 15 bases separating them. Germline CDR1 MNHNS, CDR2 SASEGT. There are 13 residues in the CDR3. CDR3 bases: TGTGCCGCACAAAGGACCCTACAAGAGACCCAGTACTTC. Translated, it gives CAAQRTLQETQYF.

The sample holds a few counts of this clonotype. V is TRBV7-2 and J is TRBJ2-2, with 8 bases identical to TRBD1. The CDR3 totals 16 residues. V shed 4 bases, J shed 1 base, and the junction held 5 bases outside the gene matches. Germline values: CDR1 SGHTA, CDR2 FQGNSA. Here the CDR3 DNA reads TGTGCCAGCAGCTCATACAGGGGGATGAACACCGGGGAGCTGTTTTTT. Translated, it gives CASSSYRGMNTGELFF.

As for this clonotype: It may be a read error: a sequence one base away is much more abundant. This chain joins TRBV19 and TRBJ2-3; maybe TRBD2 (6 bases). Trimming shortened V by 8 bases and J by 0 bases, and 18 bases separated the two germline ends. The CDR3 is 16 amino acids. Germline lookup yields CDR1 LNHDA and CDR2 SQIVND (reference sequence). CDR3 amino acids: CASGGPAGSSTDTQYF. The DNA for the CDR3 is TGTGCCAGTGGCGGTCCGGCGGGGTCTAGCACAGATACGCAGTATTTT.

This clonotype was observed a few times. The chain employs TRBV5-1 and TRBJ1-2; D not resolved. This CDR3 has 15 amino acids. V was pared by 0 bases and J by 4 bases, with 13 bases between. Germline CDR1 reads SGHRS; CDR2 reads YFSETQ. The CDR3 DNA follows: TGCGCCAGCAGCTTGGAAGGTCCTACCAGCTATGGCTACACCTTC. Its translation is CASSLEGPTSYGYTF.

The J gene is TRBJ2-1, the V gene TRBV6-2 or TRBV6-3; 7 bases agree with TRBD2. Germline V lookup: CDR1 MNHEY, CDR2 SVGEGT. The CDR3 is 12 residues long. Trimming cost V 6 bases and J 9 bases; bases outside gene matches: 5. CDR3 amino acids: CASSSREPEQFF. CDR3 nucleotides: TGTGCCAGCAGCTCGCGGGAGCCTGAGCAGTTCTTC.

This chain uses TRBV5-1 with TRBJ2-5; 8 bases agree with TRBD2. In germline, CDR1 is SGHRS, CDR2 YFSETQ. The CDR3 has 16 amino acids. V lost 4 bases and J lost 5; bases outside the gene matches: 13. The CDR3 sequence is CASSPPTGGAWETQYF. CDR3 in DNA: TGCGCCAGCAGCCCCCCGACCGGGGGGGCCTGGGAGACCCAGTACTTC.

In its sample, this clonotype was seen a few times. This CDR3 reads CASSPSGQGRPYEQYF. The CDR3, as DNA: TGTGCCAGCAGCCCATCGGGACAGGGGCGACCCTACGAGCAGTACTTC. This chain links TRBV7-6 with TRBJ2-7; 10 nucleotides agree with TRBD1. Germline CDR1 SGHVS, CDR2 FNYEAQ. Trimming removed 5 bases from V and 2 bases from J; junction bases left unmatched: 9. The CDR3 covers 16 residues.

This clonotype has ten or more counts. The J gene is TRBJ2-2, the V gene TRBV12-3 or TRBV12-4; D could derive from TRBD1 or TRBD2 (6 bases each). Trimming left V 3 bases short and J 7 bases short, with 12 bases between. The length of the CDR3 is 14 residues. CDR3 in DNA: TGTGCCAGCAGTTTGTACAGGGAGGACGGGGAGCTGTTTTTT. Protein: CASSLYREDGELFF.

V gene TRBV7-8 combines with J gene TRBJ2-5; D is unclear. Germline CDR1 SGHVS, CDR2 FQNEAQ. The CDR3 is 11 residues long. The V end was cut by 5 bases, the J end by 4 bases, with 5 bases between. The CDR3 nucleotides read TGTGCCAGCAGCGAAAGAGAGACCCAGTACTTC. Translated: CASSERETQYF.

In its sample, this clonotype was seen a few times. The gene calls are TRBV20-1 and TRBJ1-5; D might be TRBD1 (5 bases). The germline V gene encodes CDR1 DFQATT and CDR2 SNEGSKA (reference sequence). The CDR3 totals 14 residues. Trimming removed 3 bases from V and 3 bases from J, with 12 bases in between. The CDR3 DNA is TGCAGTGCTAGCGAGCAGGGTCCCAATCAGCCCCAGCATTTT. It translates to CSASEQGPNQPQHF.